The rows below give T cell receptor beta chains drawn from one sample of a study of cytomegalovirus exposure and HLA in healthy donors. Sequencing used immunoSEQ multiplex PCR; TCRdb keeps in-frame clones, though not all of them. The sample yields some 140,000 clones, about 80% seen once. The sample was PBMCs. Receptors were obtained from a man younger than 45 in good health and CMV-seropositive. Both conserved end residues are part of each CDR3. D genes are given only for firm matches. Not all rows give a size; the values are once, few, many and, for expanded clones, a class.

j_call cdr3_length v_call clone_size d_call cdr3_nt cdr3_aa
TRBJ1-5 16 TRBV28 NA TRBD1 TGTGCCAGCAGTTTAGGGCACAGGGGGACGGATCAGCCCCAGCATTTT CASSLGHRGTDQPQHF
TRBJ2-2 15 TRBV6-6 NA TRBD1 TGTGCCAGCAGATTGGGACAGGGGAACACCGGGGAGCTGTTTTTT CASRLGQGNTGELFF
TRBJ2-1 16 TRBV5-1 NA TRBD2 TGCGCCAGCAGCTTGGATAGCGGGAGATTATACAATGAGCAGTTCTTC CASSLDSGRLYNEQFF
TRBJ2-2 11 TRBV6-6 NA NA TGTGCCAGCAGTTACGCGAGGGAGCTGTTTTTT CASSYARELFF
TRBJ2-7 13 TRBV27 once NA TGTGCCAGCAGTTTAAAACAGCCCTACGAGCAGTACTTC CASSLKQPYEQYF
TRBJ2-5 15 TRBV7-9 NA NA TGTGCCAGCAGCTTATCGCGGGACTCGGAGGAGACCCAGTACTTC CASSLSRDSEETQYF
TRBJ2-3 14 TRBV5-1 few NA TGCGCCAGCAGCGAGGACACCTCTGCAGATACGCAGTATTTT CASSEDTSADTQYF
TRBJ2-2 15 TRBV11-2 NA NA TGTGCCAGCAGCTTAGGCCTAGTCTCAGCCGGGGAGCTGTTTTTT CASSLGLVSAGELFF
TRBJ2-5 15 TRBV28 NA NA TGTGCCACCTCGCCCTCCTACAGGGACCAAGAGACCCAGTACTTC CATSPSYRDQETQYF
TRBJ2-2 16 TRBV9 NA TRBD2 TGTGCCAGCAGCGTAAAGGCGGGAGAAGACACCGGGGAGCTGTTTTTT CASSVKAGEDTGELFF
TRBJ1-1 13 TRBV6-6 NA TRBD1 TGTGCCAGCAGTCAAAGACAGGGGCTAGTGGCTTTCTTT CASSQRQGLVAFF
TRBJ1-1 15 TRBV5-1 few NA TGCGCCAGCAGCTTGGAGGTACTCGGGGGCACTGAAGCTTTCTTT CASSLEVLGGTEAFF
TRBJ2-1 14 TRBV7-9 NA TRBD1 TGTGCCAGCAGCCCTAGGACAGGGTGGAATGAGCAGTTCTTC CASSPRTGWNEQFF
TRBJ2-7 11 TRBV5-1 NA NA TGCGCCAGCAGTTCCGGTTACGAGCAGTACTTC CASSSGYEQYF
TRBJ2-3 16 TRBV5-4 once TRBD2 TGTGCCAGCAGCGGGGGGACTAGCGGGAGTCTCGATACGCAGTATTTT CASSGGTSGSLDTQYF
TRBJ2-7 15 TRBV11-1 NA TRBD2 TGTGCCAGCAGCGTTAGACTAGCGGGAGTTTACGAGCAGTACTTC CASSVRLAGVYEQYF
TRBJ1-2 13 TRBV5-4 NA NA TGTGCCAGCAGCTCCCAATCCAGGGATGGCTACACCTTC CASSSQSRDGYTF
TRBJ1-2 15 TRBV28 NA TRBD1 TGTGCCAGTAGTTTACCCGGACAGGAAGGATATGGCTACACCTTC CASSLPGQEGYGYTF
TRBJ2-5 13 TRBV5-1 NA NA TGCGCCAGCAATTCAGCGATAAAAGAGACCCAGTACTTC CASNSAIKETQYF
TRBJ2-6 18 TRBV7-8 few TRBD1 TGTGCCAGCAGCTTAGAGCAGGGGACAGGGGCTGGGGCCAACGTCCTGACTTTC CASSLEQGTGAGANVLTF
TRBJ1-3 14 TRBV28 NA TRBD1 TGTGCCAGCAGCGACAGGGGGTTTGGGGACACCATATATTTT CASSDRGFGDTIYF
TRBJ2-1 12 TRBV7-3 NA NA TGTGCCAGCAGCTTGGCCGAGGGTGAGCAGTTCTTC CASSLAEGEQFF
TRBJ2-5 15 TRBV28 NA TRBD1 TGTGCCAGCAGCGCGCCTCCGGGACAGCAAGAGACCCAGTACTTC CASSAPPGQQETQYF
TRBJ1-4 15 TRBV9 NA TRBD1 TGTGCCAGCAGCGCGGGGACAGGGGCTAATGAAAAACTGTTTTTT CASSAGTGANEKLFF
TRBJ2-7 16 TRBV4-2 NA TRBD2 TGTGCCAGCAGCCAAGAAAGCGGGGACCGACCCTACGAGCAGTACTTC CASSQESGDRPYEQYF
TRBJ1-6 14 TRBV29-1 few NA TGCAGCGCCCGCGACAGCGAAGGGAATTCACCCCTCCACTTT CSARDSEGNSPLHF
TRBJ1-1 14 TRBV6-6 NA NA TGTGCCAGCAGTTACTCGATAGGGGAAAATGAAGCTTTCTTT CASSYSIGENEAFF
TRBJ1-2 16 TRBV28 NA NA TGTGCCAGCAGTCCTAAGATAACAGGGTTTAACTATGGCTACACCTTC CASSPKITGFNYGYTF
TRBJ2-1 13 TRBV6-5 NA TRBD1 TGTGCCAGCAAGACAGGGGCTAGCAATGAGCAGTTCTTC CASKTGASNEQFF
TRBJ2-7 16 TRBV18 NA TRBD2 TGTGCCAGCTCTCCGCCTACAGCGGGAGTTACCTACGAGCAGTACTTC CASSPPTAGVTYEQYF
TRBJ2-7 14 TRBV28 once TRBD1 TGTGCCAGCGCCGCCTGGGACAGTTCCTACGAGCAGTACTTC CASAAWDSSYEQYF
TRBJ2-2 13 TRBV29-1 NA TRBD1 TGCAGCGCCTTAGACAGGGACACCGGGGAGCTGTTTTTT CSALDRDTGELFF
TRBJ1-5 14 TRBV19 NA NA TGTGCCAGTTTAGCAGGGTCAGCCCCTCAGCCCCAGCATTTT CASLAGSAPQPQHF
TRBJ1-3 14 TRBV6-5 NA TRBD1 TGTGCCAGCAGTGGGGACAGGGCTGGAAACACCATATATTTT CASSGDRAGNTIYF
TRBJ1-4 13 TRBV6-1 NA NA TGTGCCAGCATTCAGGGATTGTATGAAAAACTGTTTTTT CASIQGLYEKLFF
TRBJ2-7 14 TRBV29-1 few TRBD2 TGCAGCGTTGCGGCTAGCGGGAGTCTTTACGAGCAGTACTTC CSVAASGSLYEQYF
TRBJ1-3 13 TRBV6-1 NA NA TGTGCCAGCAGGAGGAGGTCTGGAAACACCATATATTTT CASRRRSGNTIYF
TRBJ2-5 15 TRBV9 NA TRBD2 TGTGCCAGCAGCGTAAGCGGGGGCTACCAAGAGACCCAGTACTTC CASSVSGGYQETQYF
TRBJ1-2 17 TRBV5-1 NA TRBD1 TGCGCCAGCAGCTTGGGGACAGGGGGCTATAATAACTATGGCTACACCTTC CASSLGTGGYNNYGYTF
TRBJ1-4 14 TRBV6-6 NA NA TGTGCCAGCAGTTACCACCAATCGAGTGAAAAACTGTTTTTT CASSYHQSSEKLFF
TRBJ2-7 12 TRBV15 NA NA TGTGCCACCAGCAGAGATATTAACGAGCAGTACTTC CATSRDINEQYF
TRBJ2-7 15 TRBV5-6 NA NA TGTGCCAGCAGCTTGTACGCGACCTCGGGCTACGAGCAGTACTTC CASSLYATSGYEQYF
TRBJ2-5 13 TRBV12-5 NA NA TGTGCTAGTGGATCCGACTTCCAAGAGACCCAGTACTTC CASGSDFQETQYF
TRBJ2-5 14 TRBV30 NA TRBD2 TGTGCCTGGAGTAGGGGACTAGCACAAGAGACCCAGTACTTC CAWSRGLAQETQYF
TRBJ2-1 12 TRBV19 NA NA TGTGCCAGTAGTATCTCGGACAATGAGCAGTTCTTC CASSISDNEQFF
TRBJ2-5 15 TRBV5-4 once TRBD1 TGTGCCAGCAGAAATGACAGGGCAGTTACGGAGACCCAGTACTTC CASRNDRAVTETQYF
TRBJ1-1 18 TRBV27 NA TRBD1 TGTGCCAGCAGTTGGACCCCTCGACAGGGGGGATTTGGCACTGAAGCTTTCTTT CASSWTPRQGGFGTEAFF
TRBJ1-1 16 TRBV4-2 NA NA TGTGCCAGCAGCCAAGAAATCCAGTTACAGCACACTGAAGCTTTCTTT CASSQEIQLQHTEAFF
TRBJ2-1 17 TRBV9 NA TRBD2 TGTGCCAGCAGCTCCAGGGGACTAGCGGGAGGCGGCAATGAGCAGTTCTTC CASSSRGLAGGGNEQFF
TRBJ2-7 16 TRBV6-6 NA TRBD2 TGTGCCAGCAGTTACTCGGTCCTAGCGGGAGGTGATGAGCAGTACTTC CASSYSVLAGGDEQYF
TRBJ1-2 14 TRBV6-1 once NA TGTGCCAGCAGTGACCAGGGATTTTTTTATGGCTACACCTTC CASSDQGFFYGYTF
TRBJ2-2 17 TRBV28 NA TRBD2 TGTGCCAGCAGTTCCCTCGCGGGAGAGACGAACACCGGGGAGCTGTTTTTT CASSSLAGETNTGELFF
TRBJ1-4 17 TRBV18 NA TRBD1 TGTGCCAGCTCACCCATCCGGGACAGTGCAACTAATGAAAAACTGTTTTTT CASSPIRDSATNEKLFF
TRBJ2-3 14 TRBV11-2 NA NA TGTGCCAGCAGCCGTGACAGAATCACAGATACGCAGTATTTT CASSRDRITDTQYF
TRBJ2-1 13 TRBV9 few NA TGTGCCAGCAGCGTGGACAGTTACAATGAGCAGTTCTTC CASSVDSYNEQFF
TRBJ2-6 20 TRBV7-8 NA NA TGTGCCAGCAGCTTCTTCCCTACCAGACAGGCCAGATCTGGGGCCAACGTCCTGATTTTC CASSFFPTRQARSGANVLIF
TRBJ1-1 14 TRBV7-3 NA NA TGTGCCAGCAGCTTAATGGGGGGAGGCACTGAAGCTTTCTTT CASSLMGGGTEAFF
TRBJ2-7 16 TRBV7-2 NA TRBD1 TGTGCCAGCAGCTTAAGGTGGGACAGTTATCCCTACGAGCAGTACTTC CASSLRWDSYPYEQYF
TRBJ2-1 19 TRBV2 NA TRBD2 TGTGCCAGCAGCCCAGGGGGGGGACTAGCGGGCGTTTCAAGGGGTGAGCAGTTCTTC CASSPGGGLAGVSRGEQFF
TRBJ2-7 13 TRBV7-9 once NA TGTGCCAGCAGCTTAACTGCGTCAGGTGAGCAGTACTTC CASSLTASGEQYF